This TCR beta chain was retrieved from a study of cytotoxic CD8 clonotypes in ibrutinib-treated CLL. Study outcomes and limitations: Baseline clonality was higher than in age-matched healthy donors and moved in step with circulating CD8+ T-cell counts.

Depth targeted 1 in 200,000 to 1 in 1 million T cells, averaging 10x coverage per clonotype. Using immunoSEQ multiplex PCR, the repertoire was profiled, and TCRdb retains in-frame clones only, with some absent. This sample yields around 140,000 clones, of which approximately 77% are seen a single time; around 30% belongs to the top ten. To note about this clone: Its antigen remains unknown.

The CDR3 totals 17 residues. Germline CDR1 is MDHEN and CDR2 is SYDVKM. The V and J ends lost 10 bases and 2 bases respectively, with 23 bases between them. The chain has TRBV28 and TRBJ2-2; possibly TRBD2 for D (7 bases). The input for sequencing was PBMCs, taken after 12 months of ibrutinib treatment. This receptor was obtained from a human donor with chronic lymphocytic leukemia. The CDR3 nucleotides are TGTGCCACCAAGTTTCCGGCGGGGGCCAAAAACACCGGGGAGCTGTTTTTT. Its translation: CATKFPAGAKNTGELFF.